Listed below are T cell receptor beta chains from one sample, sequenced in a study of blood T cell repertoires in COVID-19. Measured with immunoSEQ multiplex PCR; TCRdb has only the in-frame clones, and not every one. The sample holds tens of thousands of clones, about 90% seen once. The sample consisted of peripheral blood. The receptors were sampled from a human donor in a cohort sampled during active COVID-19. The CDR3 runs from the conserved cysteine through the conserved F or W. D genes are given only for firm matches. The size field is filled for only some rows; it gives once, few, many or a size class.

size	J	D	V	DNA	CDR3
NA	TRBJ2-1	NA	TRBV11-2	TGTGCCAGCAGCTATGACCGGGCAGGGGAGCAGTTCTTC	CASSYDRAGEQFF
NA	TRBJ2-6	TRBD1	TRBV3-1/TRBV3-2	TGTGCCAGCAGCCAAGCCCCCGGGACAGGGGCGGCTGGGGCCAACGTCCTGACTTTC	CASSQAPGTGAAGANVLTF
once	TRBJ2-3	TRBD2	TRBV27	TGTGCCAGCAGTAGATTACCCCCCCTAGCGGGGGGCACCCTCCGGGCAGATACGCAGTATTTT	CASSRLPPLAGGTLRADTQYF
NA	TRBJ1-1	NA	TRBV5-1	TGCGCCAGCAGCTCCGGGACACCAATTGAAGCTTTCTTT	CASSSGTPIEAFF
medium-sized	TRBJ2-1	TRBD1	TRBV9	TGTGCCAGCAGCGTCGGCAGGGGGCGGAATGAGCAGTTCTTC	CASSVGRGRNEQFF
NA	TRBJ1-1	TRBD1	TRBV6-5	TGTGCCAGCAGTCCAGGGGGCGGGTTCACTGAAGCTTTCTTT	CASSPGGGFTEAFF
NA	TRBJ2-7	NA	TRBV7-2	TGTGCCAGCAGCTCACCCTATGCCTACGAGCAGTACTTC	CASSSPYAYEQYF
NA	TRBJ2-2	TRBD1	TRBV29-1	TGCAGCGTTTACAGGGGGGTGAACACCGGGGAGCTGTTTTTT	CSVYRGVNTGELFF
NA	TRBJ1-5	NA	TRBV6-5	TGTGCCAGTCAGAATAAACACCAGCCCCAGCATTTT	CASQNKHQPQHF
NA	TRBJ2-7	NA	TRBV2	TGTGCCAGCGGCATCAGGGACTACGAGCAGTACTTC	CASGIRDYEQYF
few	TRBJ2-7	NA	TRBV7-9	TGTGCCAGCAGCCTCGACAGCTCCTACGAGCAGTACTTC	CASSLDSSYEQYF
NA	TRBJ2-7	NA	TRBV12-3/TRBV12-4	TGTGCCAGCAGTTGGACGGGAACCTACGAGCAGTACTTC	CASSWTGTYEQYF
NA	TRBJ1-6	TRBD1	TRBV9	TGTGCCAGCAGCGAGACAGGGGTTAATTCACCCCTCCACTTT	CASSETGVNSPLHF
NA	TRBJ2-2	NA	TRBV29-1	TGCAGCGTGGGGACTGCCGGGGAGCTGTTTTTT	CSVGTAGELFF
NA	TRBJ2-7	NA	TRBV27	TGTGCCAGCAGTCCCCTCTCCTACGAGCAGTACTTC	CASSPLSYEQYF
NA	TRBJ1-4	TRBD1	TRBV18	TGTGCCAGCTCCCGGGACAGGAAAGAAAAACTGTTTTTT	CASSRDRKEKLFF
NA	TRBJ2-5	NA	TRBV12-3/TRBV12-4	TGTGCCAGCAGACCCGATGGGCGGACCCAGTACTTC	CASRPDGRTQYF
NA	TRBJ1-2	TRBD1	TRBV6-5	TGTGCCAGCAGTTACTCGATTCTGGGACAGGGCTATGGCTACACCTTC	CASSYSILGQGYGYTF
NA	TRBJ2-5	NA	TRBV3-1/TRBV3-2	TGTGCCAGCCAGCCTGGGGGCCAGGAGACCCAGTACTTC	CASQPGGQETQYF
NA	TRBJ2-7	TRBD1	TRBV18	TGTGCCAGCTCACCACGAACAGGGGCTTACGAGCAGTACTTC	CASSPRTGAYEQYF
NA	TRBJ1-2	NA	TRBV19	TGTGCCAGTAGTATGACGGCGGGGGAAATCTATGGCTACACCTTC	CASSMTAGEIYGYTF
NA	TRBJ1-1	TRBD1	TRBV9	TGTGCCAGCAGCGTAGCGGGGACAGGGCAAACTGAAGCTTTCTTT	CASSVAGTGQTEAFF
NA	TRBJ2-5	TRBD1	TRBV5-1	TGCGCCAGCAGCGGGGGACAGTTACAAGAGACCCAGTACTTC	CASSGGQLQETQYF
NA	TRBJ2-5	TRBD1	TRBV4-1	TGCGCCAGCAGCCAAGTAGGGGGCAGGGAGACCCAGTACTTC	CASSQVGGRETQYF
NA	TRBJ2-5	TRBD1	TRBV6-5	TGTGCCAGCAGCTACGGGACAGCAGCGACCCAAGAGACCCAGTACTTC	CASSYGTAATQETQYF
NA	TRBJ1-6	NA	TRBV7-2	TGTGCCAGCAGCTTAGCGCCAATTTTCCGCGACCGGGGTTCACCCCTCCACTTT	CASSLAPIFRDRGSPLHF
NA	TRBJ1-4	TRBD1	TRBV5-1	TGCGCCAGCAGCGGGGGACAGGGGGGTGAAAAACTGTTTTTT	CASSGGQGGEKLFF
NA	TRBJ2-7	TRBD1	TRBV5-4	TGTGCCAGCAGCTTCAGGGGGCTGGAGCAGTACTTC	CASSFRGLEQYF
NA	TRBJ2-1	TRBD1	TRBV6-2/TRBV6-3	TGTGCCAGCAGTTATGGCAGGGGGCGGGGTGAGCAGTTCTTC	CASSYGRGRGEQFF
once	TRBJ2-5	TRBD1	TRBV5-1	TGCGCCAGCAGCAACCAGGGACAGGGGGGAGAGACCCAGTACTTC	CASSNQGQGGETQYF
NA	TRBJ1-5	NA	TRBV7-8	TGTGCCAGCAGCTTAGCGCAGGGAAAAAATCAGCCCCAGCATTTT	CASSLAQGKNQPQHF
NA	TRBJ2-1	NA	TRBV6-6	TGTGCCAGCAGGTACGGGCCCGGGAAGGAGTTCTTC	CASRYGPGKEFF